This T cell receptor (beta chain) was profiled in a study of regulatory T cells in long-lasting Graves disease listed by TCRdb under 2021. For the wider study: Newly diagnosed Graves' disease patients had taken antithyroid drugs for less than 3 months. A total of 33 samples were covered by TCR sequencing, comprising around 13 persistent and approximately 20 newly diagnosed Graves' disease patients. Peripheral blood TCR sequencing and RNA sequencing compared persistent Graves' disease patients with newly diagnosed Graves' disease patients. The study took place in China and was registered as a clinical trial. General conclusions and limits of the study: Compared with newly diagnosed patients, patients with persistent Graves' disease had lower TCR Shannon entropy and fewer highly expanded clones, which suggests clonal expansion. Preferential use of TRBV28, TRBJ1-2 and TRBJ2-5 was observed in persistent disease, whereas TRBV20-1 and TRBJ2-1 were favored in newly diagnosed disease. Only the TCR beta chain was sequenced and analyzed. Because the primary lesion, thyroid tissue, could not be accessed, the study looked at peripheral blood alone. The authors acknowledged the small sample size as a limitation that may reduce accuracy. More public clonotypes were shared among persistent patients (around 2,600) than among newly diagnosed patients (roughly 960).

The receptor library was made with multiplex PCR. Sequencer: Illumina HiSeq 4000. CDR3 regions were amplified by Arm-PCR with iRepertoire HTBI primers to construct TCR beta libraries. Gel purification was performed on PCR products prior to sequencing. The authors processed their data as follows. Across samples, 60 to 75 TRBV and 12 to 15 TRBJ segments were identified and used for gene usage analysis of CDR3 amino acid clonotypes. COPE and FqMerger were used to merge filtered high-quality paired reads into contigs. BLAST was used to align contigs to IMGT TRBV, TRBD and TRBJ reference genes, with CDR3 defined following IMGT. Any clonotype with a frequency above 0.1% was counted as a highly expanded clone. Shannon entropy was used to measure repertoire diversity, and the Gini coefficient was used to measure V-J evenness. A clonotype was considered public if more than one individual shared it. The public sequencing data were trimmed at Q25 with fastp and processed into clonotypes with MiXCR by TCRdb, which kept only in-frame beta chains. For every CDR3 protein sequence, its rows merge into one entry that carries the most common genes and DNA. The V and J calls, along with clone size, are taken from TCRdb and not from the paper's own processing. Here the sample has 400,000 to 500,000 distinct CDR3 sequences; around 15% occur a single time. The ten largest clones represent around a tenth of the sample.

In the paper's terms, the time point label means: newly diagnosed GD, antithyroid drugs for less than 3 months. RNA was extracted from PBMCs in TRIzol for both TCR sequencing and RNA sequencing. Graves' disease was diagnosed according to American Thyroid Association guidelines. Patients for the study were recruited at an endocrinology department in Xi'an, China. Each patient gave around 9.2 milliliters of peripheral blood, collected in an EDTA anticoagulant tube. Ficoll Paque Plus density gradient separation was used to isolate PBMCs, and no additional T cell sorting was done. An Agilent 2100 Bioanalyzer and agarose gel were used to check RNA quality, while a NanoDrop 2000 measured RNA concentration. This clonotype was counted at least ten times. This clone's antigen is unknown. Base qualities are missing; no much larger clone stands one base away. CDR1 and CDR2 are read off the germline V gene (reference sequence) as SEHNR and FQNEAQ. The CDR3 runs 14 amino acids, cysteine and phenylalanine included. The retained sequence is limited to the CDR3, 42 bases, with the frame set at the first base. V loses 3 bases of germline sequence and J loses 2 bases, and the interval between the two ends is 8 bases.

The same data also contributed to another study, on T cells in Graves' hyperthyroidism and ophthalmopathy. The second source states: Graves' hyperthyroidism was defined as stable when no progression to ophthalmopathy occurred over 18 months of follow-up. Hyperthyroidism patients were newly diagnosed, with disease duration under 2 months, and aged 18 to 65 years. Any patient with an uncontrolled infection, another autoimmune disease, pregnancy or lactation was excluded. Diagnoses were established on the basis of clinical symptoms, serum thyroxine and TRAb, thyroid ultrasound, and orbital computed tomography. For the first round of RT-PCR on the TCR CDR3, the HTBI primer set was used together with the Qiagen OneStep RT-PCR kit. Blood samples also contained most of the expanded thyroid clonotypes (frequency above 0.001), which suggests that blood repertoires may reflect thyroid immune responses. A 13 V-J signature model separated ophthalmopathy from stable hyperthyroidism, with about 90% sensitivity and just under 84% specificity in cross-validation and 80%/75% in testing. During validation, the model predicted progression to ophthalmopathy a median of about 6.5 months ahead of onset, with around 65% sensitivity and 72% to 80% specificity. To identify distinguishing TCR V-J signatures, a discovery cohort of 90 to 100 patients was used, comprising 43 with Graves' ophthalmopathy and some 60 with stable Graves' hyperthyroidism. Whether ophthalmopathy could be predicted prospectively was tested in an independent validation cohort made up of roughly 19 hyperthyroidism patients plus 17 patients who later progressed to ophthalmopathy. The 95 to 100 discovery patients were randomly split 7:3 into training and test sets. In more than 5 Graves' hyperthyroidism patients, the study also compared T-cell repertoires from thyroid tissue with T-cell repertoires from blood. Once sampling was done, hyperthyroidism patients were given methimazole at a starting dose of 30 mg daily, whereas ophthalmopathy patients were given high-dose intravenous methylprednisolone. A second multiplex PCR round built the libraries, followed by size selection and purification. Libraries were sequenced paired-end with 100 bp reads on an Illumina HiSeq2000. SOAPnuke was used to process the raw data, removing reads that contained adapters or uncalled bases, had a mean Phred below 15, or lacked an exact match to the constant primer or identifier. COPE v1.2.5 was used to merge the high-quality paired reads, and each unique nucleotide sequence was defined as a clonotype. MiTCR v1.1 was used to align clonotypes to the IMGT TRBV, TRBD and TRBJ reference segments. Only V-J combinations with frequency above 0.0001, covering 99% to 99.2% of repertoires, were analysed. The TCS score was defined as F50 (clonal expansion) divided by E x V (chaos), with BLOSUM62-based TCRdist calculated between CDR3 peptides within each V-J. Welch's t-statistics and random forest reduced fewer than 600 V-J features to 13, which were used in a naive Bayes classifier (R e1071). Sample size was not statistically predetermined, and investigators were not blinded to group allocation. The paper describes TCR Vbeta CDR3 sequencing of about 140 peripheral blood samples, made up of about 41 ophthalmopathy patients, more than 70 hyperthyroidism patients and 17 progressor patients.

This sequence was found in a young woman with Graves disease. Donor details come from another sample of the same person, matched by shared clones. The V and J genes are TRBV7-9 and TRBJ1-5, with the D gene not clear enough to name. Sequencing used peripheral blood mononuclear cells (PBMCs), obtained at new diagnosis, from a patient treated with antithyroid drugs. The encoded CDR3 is CASSFIGGNQPQHF. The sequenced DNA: TGTGCCAGCAGCTTCATTGGGGGCAATCAGCCCCAGCATTTT.